The source of this TCR beta chain is a study of T cells in Graves' hyperthyroidism and ophthalmopathy. Patients affected by ophthalmopathy presented a Clinical Activity Score of at least 3, a NOSPECS grade of at least 4, and disease duration below 3 months. PBMCs were obtained from about 9 ml fresh peripheral blood. The study, taken as a whole, reports: Expanded thyroid clonotypes (above 0.001) were mostly also found in blood. Onset of ophthalmopathy came a median roughly 6.9 months after the model predicted it.

There are 13 residues in the CDR3. The germline V gene encodes CDR1 SNHLY and CDR2 FYNNEI. V was trimmed by 8 bases and J by 7 bases, leaving 12 bases between them. This clonotype was seen repeatedly, ten times or more. Its specificity is unknown. Amplification of TCR beta CDR3 regions was performed using RNA transcripts as template. The HTBI primer set was used in a first-round RT-PCR of the TCR CDR3. TCRdb analysed the multiplex PCR reads with MiXCR anew, one entry per CDR3 protein. This sample has fewer than 450,000 distinct CDR3 sequences, with less than 20% found just once. Sequenced material: blood. V and J are TRBV2 and TRBJ1-6; D call uncertain. This sequence was found in a man between 18 and 35 years old with Graves' ophthalmopathy. CDR3 loop: CASWRVGNSPLHF. CDR3 nucleotide sequence: TGTGCCAGCTGGAGGGTTGGAAATTCACCCCTCCACTTT.